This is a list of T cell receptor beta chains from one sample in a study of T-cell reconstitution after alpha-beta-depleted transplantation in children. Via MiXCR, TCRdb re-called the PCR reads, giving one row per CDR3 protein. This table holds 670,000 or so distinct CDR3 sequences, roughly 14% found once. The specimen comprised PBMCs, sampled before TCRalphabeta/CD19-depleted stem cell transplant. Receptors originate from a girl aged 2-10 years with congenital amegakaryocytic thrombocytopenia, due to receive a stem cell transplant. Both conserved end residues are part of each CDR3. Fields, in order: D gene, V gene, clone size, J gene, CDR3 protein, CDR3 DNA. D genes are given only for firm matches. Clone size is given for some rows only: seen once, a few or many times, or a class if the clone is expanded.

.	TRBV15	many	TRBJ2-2	CATSIRSTGELFF	TGTGCCACCAGCATCAGGTCCACCGGGGAGCTGTTTTTT
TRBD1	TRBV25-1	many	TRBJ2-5	CASSEWQGDKETQYF	TGTGCCAGCAGTGAATGGCAGGGGGATAAAGAGACCCAGTACTTC
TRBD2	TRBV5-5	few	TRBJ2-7	CASSLGDEGLPYEQYF	TGTGCCAGCAGCTTGGGTGACGAGGGACTACCGTACGAGCAGTACTTC
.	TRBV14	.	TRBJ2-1	CASSQSRRVQLYNEQFF	TGTGCCAGCAGCCAGTCCAGGAGGGTTCAGCTTTACAATGAGCAGTTCTTC
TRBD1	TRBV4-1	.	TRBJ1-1	CASSQRQGTVNTEAFF	TGCGCCAGCAGCCAACGACAGGGAACCGTGAACACTGAAGCTTTCTTT
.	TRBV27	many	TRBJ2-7	CASSLRYGPYEQYF	TGTGCCAGCAGTTTGCGGTACGGGCCCTACGAGCAGTACTTC
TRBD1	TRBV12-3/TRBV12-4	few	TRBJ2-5	CASSGGYETQYF	TGTGCCAGTTCAGGGGGCTATGAGACCCAGTACTTC
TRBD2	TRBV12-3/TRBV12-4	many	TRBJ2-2	CASSQEREGTGELFF	TGTGCCAGCAGCCAAGAGCGGGAGGGCACCGGGGAGCTGTTTTTT
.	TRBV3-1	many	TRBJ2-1	CASSQVTVWRAGNEQFF	TGTGCCAGCAGCCAAGTTACGGTATGGCGGGCGGGTAATGAGCAGTTCTTC
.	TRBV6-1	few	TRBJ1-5	CASSPKDSLSNQPQHF	TGTGCCAGCAGTCCCAAGGACAGCCTTAGCAATCAGCCCCAGCATTTT
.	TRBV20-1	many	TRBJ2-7	CSARVLGVAREQYF	TGCAGTGCTAGAGTCCTGGGGGTAGCGCGCGAGCAGTACTTC
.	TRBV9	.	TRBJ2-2	CASSVGGVGTGELFF	TGTGCCAGCAGCGTAGGAGGGGTCGGGACCGGGGAGCTGTTTTTT
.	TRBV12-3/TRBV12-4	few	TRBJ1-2	CASTPRAGRIYGYTF	TGTGCCAGCACCCCTAGGGCGGGGCGGATCTATGGCTACACCTTC
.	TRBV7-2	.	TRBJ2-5	CASRLVSGPETQYF	TGTGCCAGCAGACTAGTATCCGGCCCAGAGACCCAGTACTTC
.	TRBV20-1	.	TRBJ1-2	CSARDLVLAHYGYTF	TGCAGTGCTAGAGATCTCGTCCTGGCCCACTATGGCTACACCTTC
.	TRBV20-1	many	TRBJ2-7	CSARDVSGKTAYEQYF	TGCAGTGCTAGAGATGTAAGCGGAAAAACGGCCTACGAGCAGTACTTC
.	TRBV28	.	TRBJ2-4	CASFVGDCKNIQYF	TGTGCCAGCTTCGTGGGGGACTGTAAAAACATTCAGTACTTC
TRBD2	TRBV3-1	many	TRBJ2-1	CASSQTLSSGHNEQFF	TGTGCCAGCAGCCAGACCCTCTCTAGCGGGCACAATGAGCAGTTCTTC
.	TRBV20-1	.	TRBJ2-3	CSARGAGSTDTQYF	TGCAGTGCTAGAGGAGCGGGTAGCACAGATACGCAGTATTTT
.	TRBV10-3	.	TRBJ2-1	CAISDGRDSYNEQFF	TGTGCCATCAGTGATGGGCGAGATTCCTACAATGAGCAGTTCTTC
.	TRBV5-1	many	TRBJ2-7	CASSFRSGAYEQYF	TGCGCCAGCAGCTTTCGGTCAGGGGCCTACGAGCAGTACTTC
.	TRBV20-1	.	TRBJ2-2	CSAIRQGSGAGELFF	TGCAGTGCGATTCGACAGGGCTCGGGGGCCGGGGAGCTGTTTTTT
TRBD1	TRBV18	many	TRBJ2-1	CASSPSRDRGYQQFF	TGTGCCAGCTCACCGTCCCGGGACAGGGGGTACCAGCAGTTCTTC
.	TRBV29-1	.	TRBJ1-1	CSVERTYHTEAFF	TGCAGCGTTGAACGGACATACCACACTGAAGCTTTCTTT
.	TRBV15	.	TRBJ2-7	CATSRVGSPYEQYF	TGTGCCACCAGCAGAGTGGGGTCTCCCTACGAGCAGTACTTC
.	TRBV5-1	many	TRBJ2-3	CASSSASGAQYF	TGCGCCAGCAGCTCAGCAAGTGGTGCGCAGTATTTT
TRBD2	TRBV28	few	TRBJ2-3	CASSHGLARKVLDTQYF	TGTGCCAGCAGTCATGGACTAGCGCGGAAGGTATTAGATACGCAGTATTTT
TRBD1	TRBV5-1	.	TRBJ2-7	CASSLEDGTEYEQYF	TGCGCCAGCAGCTTGGAAGATGGGACAGAATACGAGCAGTACTTC
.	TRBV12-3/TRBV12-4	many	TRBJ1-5	CASSRGGAQHF	TGTGCCAGCAGCCGAGGTGGGGCCCAGCATTTT
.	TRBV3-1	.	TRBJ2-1	CASSQLRPNEQFF	TGTGCCAGCAGCCAGTTACGGCCTAATGAGCAGTTCTTC
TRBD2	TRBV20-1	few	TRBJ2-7	CSARPSGNSYEQYF	TGCAGTGCTAGGCCTAGCGGAAACTCCTACGAGCAGTACTTC
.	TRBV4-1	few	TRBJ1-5	CASSRGGDYQPQHF	TGCGCCAGCAGCCGAGGGGGAGACTACCAGCCCCAGCATTTT
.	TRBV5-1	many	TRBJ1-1	CASSLGHSMNTEAFF	TGCGCCAGCAGCTTGGGACACTCCATGAACACTGAAGCTTTCTTT
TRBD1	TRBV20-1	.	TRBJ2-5	CSARTGVGQETQYF	TGCAGTGCTAGGACAGGGGTTGGGCAAGAGACCCAGTACTTC
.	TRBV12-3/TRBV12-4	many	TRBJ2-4	CASSLGFERRAKNIQYF	TGTGCCAGCAGTTTGGGCTTCGAGCGGAGAGCCAAAAACATTCAGTACTTC
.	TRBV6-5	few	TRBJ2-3	CASSYQTSTDTQYF	TGTGCCAGCAGTTACCAGACTAGCACAGATACGCAGTATTTT
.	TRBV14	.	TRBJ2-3	CASSQDRPSEFGTDTQYF	TGTGCCAGCAGCCAAGATCGGCCCTCTGAGTTCGGCACAGATACGCAGTATTTT
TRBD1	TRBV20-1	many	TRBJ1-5	CSAGRTGGNQPQHF	TGCAGTGCTGGCCGGACAGGGGGTAACCAGCCCCAGCATTTT
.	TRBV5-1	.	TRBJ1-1	CASSSENVNTEAFF	TGCGCCAGCAGCTCGGAGAACGTGAACACTGAAGCTTTCTTT